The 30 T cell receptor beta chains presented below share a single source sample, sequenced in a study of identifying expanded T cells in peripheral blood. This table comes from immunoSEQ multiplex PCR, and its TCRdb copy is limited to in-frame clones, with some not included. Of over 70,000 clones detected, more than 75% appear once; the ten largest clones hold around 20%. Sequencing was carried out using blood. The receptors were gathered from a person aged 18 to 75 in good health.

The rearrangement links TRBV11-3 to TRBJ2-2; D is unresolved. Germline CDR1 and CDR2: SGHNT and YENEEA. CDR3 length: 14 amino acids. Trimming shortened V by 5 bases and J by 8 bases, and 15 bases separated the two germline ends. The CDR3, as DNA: TGTGCCAGCAGCCCAGACCCCCTGAGAGGGGAGCTGTTTTTT. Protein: CASSPDPLRGELFF.

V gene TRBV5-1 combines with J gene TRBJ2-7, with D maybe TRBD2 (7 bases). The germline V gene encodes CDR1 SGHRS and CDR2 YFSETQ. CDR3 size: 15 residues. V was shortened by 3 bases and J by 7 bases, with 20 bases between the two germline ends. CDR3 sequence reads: CASSSIEGGDEEQYF. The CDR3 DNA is TGCGCCAGCAGCTCTATCGAAGGGGGGGACGAGGAGCAGTACTTC.

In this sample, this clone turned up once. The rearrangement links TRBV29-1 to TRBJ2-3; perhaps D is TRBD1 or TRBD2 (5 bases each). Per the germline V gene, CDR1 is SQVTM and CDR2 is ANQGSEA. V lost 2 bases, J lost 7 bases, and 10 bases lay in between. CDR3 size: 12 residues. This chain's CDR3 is CSVELGTHTQYF. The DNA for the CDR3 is TGCAGCGTTGAATTAGGGACGCATACGCAGTATTTT.

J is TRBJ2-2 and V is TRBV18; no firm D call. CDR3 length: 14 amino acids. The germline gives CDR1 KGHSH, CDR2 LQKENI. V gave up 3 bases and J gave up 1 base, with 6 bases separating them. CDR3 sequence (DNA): TGTGCCAGCTCACCGAACAAGAACACCGGGGAGCTGTTTTTT. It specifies CASSPNKNTGELFF.

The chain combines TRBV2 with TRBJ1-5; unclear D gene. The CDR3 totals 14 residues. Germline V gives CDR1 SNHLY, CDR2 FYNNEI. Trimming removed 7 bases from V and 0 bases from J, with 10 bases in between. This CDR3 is CASTTANSNQPQHF. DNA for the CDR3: TGTGCCAGCACCACGGCCAATAGCAATCAGCCCCAGCATTTT.

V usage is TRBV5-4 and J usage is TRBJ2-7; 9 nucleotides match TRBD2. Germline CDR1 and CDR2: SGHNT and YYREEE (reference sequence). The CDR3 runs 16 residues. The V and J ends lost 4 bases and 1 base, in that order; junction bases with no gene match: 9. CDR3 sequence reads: CASSPRGGGASYEQYF. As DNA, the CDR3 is TGTGCCAGCAGCCCAAGGGGCGGGGGGGCGTCCTACGAGCAGTACTTC.

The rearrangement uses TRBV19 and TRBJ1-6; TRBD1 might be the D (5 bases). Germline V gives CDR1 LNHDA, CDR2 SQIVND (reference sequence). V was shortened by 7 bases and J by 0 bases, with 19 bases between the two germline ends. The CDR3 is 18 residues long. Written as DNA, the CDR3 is TGTGCCAGTACCCAGCGGGCAGGGCAAAGCTCCTATAATTCACCCCTCCACTTT. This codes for CASTQRAGQSSYNSPLHF.

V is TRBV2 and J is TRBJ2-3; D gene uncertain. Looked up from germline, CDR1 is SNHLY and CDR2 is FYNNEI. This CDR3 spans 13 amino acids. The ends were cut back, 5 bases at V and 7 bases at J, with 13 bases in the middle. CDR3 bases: TGTGCCAGCAGTCCGATCATGGAAAATACGCAGTATTTT. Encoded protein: CASSPIMENTQYF.

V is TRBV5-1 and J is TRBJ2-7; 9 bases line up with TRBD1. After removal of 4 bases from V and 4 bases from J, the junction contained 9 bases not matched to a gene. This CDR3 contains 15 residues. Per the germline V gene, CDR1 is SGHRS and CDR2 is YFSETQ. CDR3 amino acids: CASSDTGGSYYEQYF. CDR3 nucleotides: TGCGCCAGCAGCGACACAGGGGGCTCCTATTACGAGCAGTACTTC.

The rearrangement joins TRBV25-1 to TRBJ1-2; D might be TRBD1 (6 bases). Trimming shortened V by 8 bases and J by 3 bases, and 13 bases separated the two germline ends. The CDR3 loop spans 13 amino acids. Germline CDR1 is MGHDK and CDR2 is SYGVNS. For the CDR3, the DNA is TGTGCCAGCCTTAAGGGGGGGGACTATGGCTACACCTTC. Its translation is CASLKGGDYGYTF.

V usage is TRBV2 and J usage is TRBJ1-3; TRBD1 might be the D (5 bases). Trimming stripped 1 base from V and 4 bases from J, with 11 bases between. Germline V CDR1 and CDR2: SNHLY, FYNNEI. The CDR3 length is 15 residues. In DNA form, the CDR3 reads TGTGCCAGCAGTGAAGGGGCCAGGGCCGGAAACACCATATATTTT. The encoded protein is CASSEGARAGNTIYF.

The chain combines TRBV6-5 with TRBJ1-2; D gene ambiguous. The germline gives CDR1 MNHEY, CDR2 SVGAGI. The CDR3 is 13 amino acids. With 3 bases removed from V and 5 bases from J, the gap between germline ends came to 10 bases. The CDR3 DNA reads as TGTGCCAGCAGTTATAGGTCGCGGTATGGCTACACCTTC. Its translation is CASSYRSRYGYTF.

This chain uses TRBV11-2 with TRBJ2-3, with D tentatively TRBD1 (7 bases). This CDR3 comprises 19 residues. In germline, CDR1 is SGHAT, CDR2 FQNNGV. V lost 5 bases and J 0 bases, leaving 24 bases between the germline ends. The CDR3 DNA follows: TGTGCCAGCAGCACTAGCCGGACAGGAGGAACCCTTAGCACAGATACGCAGTATTTT. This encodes CASSTSRTGGTLSTDTQYF.

CDR3 nucleotides: TGTGCCAGCTTTCGAGACCCCCCCCACGAGCAGTACTTC. Residues: CASFRDPPHEQYF. The chain is built from TRBV18 and TRBJ2-7; the D is unclear. Germline-derived CDR1 and CDR2 are KGHSH and LQKENI. The CDR3 has 13 residues. Between the trimmed V and J ends, which lost 7 bases and 5 bases, there was a span of 15 bases.

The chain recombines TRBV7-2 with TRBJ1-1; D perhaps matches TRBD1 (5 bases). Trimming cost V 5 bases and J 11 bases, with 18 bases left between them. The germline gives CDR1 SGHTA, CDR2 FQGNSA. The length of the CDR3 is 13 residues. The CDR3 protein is CASSPDLAGGAFF. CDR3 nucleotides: TGTGCCAGCAGCCCCGACTTGGCGGGGGGGGCTTTCTTT.

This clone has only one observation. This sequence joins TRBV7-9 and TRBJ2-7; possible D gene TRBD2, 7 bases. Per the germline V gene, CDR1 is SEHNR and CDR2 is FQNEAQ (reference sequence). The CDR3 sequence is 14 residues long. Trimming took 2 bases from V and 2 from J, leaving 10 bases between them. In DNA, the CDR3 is TGTGCCAGCAGCTTACGGGGGGCGGCCTACGAGCAGTACTTC. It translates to CASSLRGAAYEQYF.

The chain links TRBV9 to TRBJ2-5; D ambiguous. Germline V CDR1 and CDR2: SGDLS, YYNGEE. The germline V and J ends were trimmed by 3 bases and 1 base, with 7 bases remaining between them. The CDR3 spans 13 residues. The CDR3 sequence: CASSEGSQETQYF. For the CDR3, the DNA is TGTGCCAGCAGCGAAGGGTCCCAAGAGACCCAGTACTTC.

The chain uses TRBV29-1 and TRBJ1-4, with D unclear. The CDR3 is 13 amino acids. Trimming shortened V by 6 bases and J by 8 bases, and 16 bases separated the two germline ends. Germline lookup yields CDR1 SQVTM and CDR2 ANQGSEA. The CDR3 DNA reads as TGCAGCGTGCCTGGACCCGGTGGGGAAAAACTGTTTTTT. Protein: CSVPGPGGEKLFF.

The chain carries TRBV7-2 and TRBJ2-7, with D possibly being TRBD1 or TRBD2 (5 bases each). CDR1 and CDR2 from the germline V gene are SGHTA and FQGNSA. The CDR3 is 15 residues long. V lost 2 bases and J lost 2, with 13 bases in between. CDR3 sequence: CASSLKLGPTYEQYF. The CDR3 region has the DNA TGTGCCAGCAGCTTAAAGTTGGGACCCACCTACGAGCAGTACTTC.

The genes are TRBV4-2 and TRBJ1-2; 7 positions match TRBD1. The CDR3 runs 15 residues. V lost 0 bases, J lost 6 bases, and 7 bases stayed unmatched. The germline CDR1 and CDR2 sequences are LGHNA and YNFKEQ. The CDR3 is CASSQDRDRGNGYTF. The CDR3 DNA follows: TGTGCCAGCAGCCAAGATCGGGACAGAGGGAATGGCTACACCTTC.

Written as DNA, the CDR3 is TGTGCCAGCAGCCCCCCAAGCACCACCTACGAGCAGTACTTC. Amino acid sequence: CASSPPSTTYEQYF. The V call is TRBV13, the J call TRBJ2-7; D not resolved. Trimming removed 5 bases from V and 2 bases from J, with 13 bases in between. The CDR3 covers 14 residues. The germline gives CDR1 PRHDT, CDR2 FYEKMQ (reference sequence).

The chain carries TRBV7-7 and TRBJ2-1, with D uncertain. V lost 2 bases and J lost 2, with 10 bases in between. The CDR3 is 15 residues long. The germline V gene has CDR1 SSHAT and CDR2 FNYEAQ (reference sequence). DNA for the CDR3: TGTGCCAGCAGCTTATTTTTGGGTCCCTACAATGAGCAGTTCTTC. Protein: CASSLFLGPYNEQFF.

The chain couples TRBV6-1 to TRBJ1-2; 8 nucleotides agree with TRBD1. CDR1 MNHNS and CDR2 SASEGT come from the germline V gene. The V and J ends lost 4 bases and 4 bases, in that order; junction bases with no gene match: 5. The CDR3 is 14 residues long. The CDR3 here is CASSGQGAGYGYTF. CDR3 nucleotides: TGTGCCAGCAGTGGGCAGGGGGCGGGCTATGGCTACACCTTC.

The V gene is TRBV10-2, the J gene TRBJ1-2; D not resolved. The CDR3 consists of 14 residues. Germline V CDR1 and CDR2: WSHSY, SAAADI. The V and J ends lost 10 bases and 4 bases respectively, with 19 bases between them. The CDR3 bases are TGCGCCACTGCCCTCCAAAGCAGGACCTATGGCTACACCTTC. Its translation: CATALQSRTYGYTF.

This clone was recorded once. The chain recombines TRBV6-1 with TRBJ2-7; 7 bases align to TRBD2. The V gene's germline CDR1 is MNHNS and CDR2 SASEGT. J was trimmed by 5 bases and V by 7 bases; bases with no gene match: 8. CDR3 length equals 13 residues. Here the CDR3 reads CASMTGRSNEQYF. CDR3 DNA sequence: TGTGCCAGCATGACCGGGAGGTCCAACGAGCAGTACTTC.

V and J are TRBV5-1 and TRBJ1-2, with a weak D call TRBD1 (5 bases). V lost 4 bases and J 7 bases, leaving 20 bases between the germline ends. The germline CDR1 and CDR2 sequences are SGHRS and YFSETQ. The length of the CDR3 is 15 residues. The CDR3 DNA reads TGCGCCAGCAGCCCGCGGGACGGAGGGTCCTCTGGCTACACCTTC. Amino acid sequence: CASSPRDGGSSGYTF.

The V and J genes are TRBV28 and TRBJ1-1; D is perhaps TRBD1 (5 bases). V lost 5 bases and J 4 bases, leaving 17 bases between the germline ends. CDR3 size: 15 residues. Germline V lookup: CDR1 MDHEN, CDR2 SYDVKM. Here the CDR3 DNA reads TGTGCCAGCAGTCTGACCGGGCTCGGGGGCACTGAAGCTTTCTTT. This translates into CASSLTGLGGTEAFF. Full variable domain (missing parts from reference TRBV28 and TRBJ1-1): DVKVTQSSRYLVKRTGEKVFLECVQDMDHENMFWYRQDPGLGLRLIYFSYDVKMKEKGDIPEGYSVSREKKERFSLILESASTNQTSMYLCASSLTGLGGTEAFFGQGTRLTVV.

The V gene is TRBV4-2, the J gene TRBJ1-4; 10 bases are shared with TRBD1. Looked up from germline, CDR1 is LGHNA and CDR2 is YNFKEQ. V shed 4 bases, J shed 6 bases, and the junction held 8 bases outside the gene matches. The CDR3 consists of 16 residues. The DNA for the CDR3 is TGTGCCAGCAGCCGGAACGAGGGGACAGGGGATGAAAAACTGTTTTTT. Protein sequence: CASSRNEGTGDEKLFF.

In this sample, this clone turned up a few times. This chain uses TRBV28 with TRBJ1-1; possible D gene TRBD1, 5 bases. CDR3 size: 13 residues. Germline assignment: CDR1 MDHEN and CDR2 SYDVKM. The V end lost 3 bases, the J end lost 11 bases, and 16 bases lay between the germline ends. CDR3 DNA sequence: TGTGCCAGCAGTTTTCAGGGAGGGTCGTCGGCTTTCTTT. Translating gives CASSFQGGSSAFF.

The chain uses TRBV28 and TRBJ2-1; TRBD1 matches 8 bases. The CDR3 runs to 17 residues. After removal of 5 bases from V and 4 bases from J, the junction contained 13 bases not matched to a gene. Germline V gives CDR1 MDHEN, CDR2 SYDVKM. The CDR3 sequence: CASSPPGRTGKYNEQFF. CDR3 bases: TGTGCCAGCAGTCCCCCGGGAAGGACAGGGAAGTACAATGAGCAGTTCTTC.